The next 18 T cell receptor beta chains were all read from a single sample in a study of cytomegalovirus exposure and HLA in healthy donors. 13 Jbeta primers and 60 Vbeta primers were used for the PCR. Repertoires were generated with immunoSEQ multiplex PCR, while TCRdb's copy carries only in-frame clones and drops some. The sample yields some 170,000 clones, approximately 79% seen once. The sequencing sample was made of PBMCs. The origin of the receptors is a man aged 35 to 55 in good health and CMV-seronegative.

This clone was observed a few times. The chain recombines TRBV28 with TRBJ2-7; no clear D gene. V lost 5 bases to trimming and J lost 3 bases, with 11 bases between them. CDR3 length: 13 residues. CDR1 is MDHEN and CDR2 is SYDVKM in the germline V gene. The CDR3 region is CASSLPRLYEQYF. DNA for the CDR3: TGTGCCAGCAGTCTACCCCGCCTCTACGAGCAGTACTTC.

This clone was seen a handful of times. V usage is TRBV7-9 and J usage is TRBJ1-4; perhaps TRBD1 as D (6 bases). CDR3 length: 14 residues. Germline CDR1 is SEHNR and CDR2 is FQNEAQ (reference sequence). V was cut by 1 base and J by 7 bases, with 10 bases left in between. The CDR3 DNA reads as TGTGCCAGCAGCTTAGATAACAGGGTTGAAAAACTGTTTTTT. It is translated as CASSLDNRVEKLFF.

This clone occurred a few times. The rearrangement joins TRBV5-1 to TRBJ2-3; D is ambiguous. V was clipped by 2 bases and J by 2 bases, with 12 bases between them. This CDR3 comprises 15 residues. CDR1 and CDR2 from the germline V gene are SGHRS and YFSETQ. The CDR3 here is CASSFRGNPTDTQYF. The CDR3 region has the DNA TGCGCCAGCAGCTTTAGAGGTAACCCCACAGATACGCAGTATTTT.

The J gene is TRBJ2-1, the V gene TRBV18; D is possibly TRBD1 (5 bases). CDR1 is KGHSH, CDR2 LQKENI, per germline. This CDR3 region has 11 residues. V was cut by 6 bases and J by 6 bases, with 6 bases left in between. CDR3: CASSRANEQFF. CDR3 in DNA: TGTGCCAGCTCCAGGGCCAATGAGCAGTTCTTC.

With respect to this clone: The same CDR3 also results from other DNA sequences found in this sample. This chain uses TRBV28 with TRBJ1-5, with 8 nucleotides matching TRBD1. V was clipped by 2 bases and J by 7 bases; unmatched bases: 4. The V gene's germline CDR1 is MDHEN and CDR2 SYDVKM. This CDR3 has 14 amino acids. The CDR3 DNA is TGTGCCAGCAGTTTAGGCAGGGGGCGACAGCCCCAGCATTTT. It yields the protein CASSLGRGRQPQHF.

The V gene is TRBV6-1, the J gene TRBJ1-1; unclear D gene. The germline V gene encodes CDR1 MNHNS and CDR2 SASEGT. V was pared by 6 bases and J by 1 base, with 12 bases between. This CDR3 contains 14 residues. CDR3 protein: CASSPPRGNTEAFF. DNA of the CDR3: TGTGCCAGCAGCCCCCCTCGGGGGAACACTGAAGCTTTCTTT.

The J gene is TRBJ2-7, the V gene TRBV7-2; D possibly corresponds to TRBD2 (6 bases). Trimming stripped 3 bases from V and 6 bases from J, with 15 bases between. The CDR3 length is 14 residues. The germline V gene encodes CDR1 SGHTA and CDR2 FQGNSA. CDR3 sequence reads: CASSFRGGPSEQYF. CDR3 sequence (DNA): TGTGCCAGCAGCTTTCGCGGAGGGCCAAGCGAGCAGTACTTC.

The genes are TRBV7-2 and TRBJ2-1; no reliable D call. V dropped 2 bases and J dropped 7 bases, with 12 bases sitting between them. Germline assignment: CDR1 SGHTA and CDR2 FQGNSA. The CDR3 has 14 amino acids. The CDR3 DNA reads TGTGCCAGCAGCTTAAACCTCCCCGGGAATGAGCAGTTCTTC. It codes for CASSLNLPGNEQFF.

The table lists this clone with a few counts. J is TRBJ2-2 and V is TRBV5-4; 7 positions match TRBD2. Germline V gene lookup returns CDR1 SGHNT and CDR2 YYREEE (reference sequence). The CDR3 is made up of 13 amino acids. V dropped 5 bases and J dropped 7; count of bases not matched to a gene: 5. CDR3 sequence: CASRTSPFGELFF. The CDR3, as DNA: TGTGCCAGCAGGACTAGCCCGTTCGGGGAGCTGTTTTTT.

This clone was detected a few times. The J gene is TRBJ2-2, the V gene TRBV28; D perhaps matches TRBD2 (6 bases). The CDR3 runs to 14 residues. Trimming stripped 6 bases from V and 4 bases from J, with 12 bases between. CDR1 is MDHEN, CDR2 SYDVKM, per germline. CDR3 protein: CASRDGRGTGELFF. The DNA of the CDR3 is TGTGCCAGCAGGGACGGGAGAGGCACCGGGGAGCTGTTTTTT.

The V call is TRBV28, the J call TRBJ1-1; D gene unclear. Trimming removed 8 bases from V and 4 bases from J, with 23 bases in between. Germline V gene data show CDR1 as MDHEN and CDR2 as SYDVKM. This CDR3 comprises 16 residues. The CDR3 spells CASVSPWSEGSTEAFF. The CDR3 DNA reads as TGTGCCAGCGTTTCGCCGTGGAGTGAGGGAAGCACTGAAGCTTTCTTT.

The chain uses TRBV7-9 and TRBJ1-4; D is perhaps TRBD1 (6 bases). CDR3 size: 16 residues. Germline V CDR1 and CDR2: SEHNR, FQNEAQ (reference sequence). V lost 5 bases to trimming and J lost 6 bases, with 19 bases between them. The CDR3 reads CASSIGTGRSDEKLFF. The CDR3 bases are TGTGCCAGCAGCATTGGAACAGGGAGAAGTGATGAAAAACTGTTTTTT. The whole variable domain, remainder taken from reference TRBV7-9 and TRBJ1-4, is DTGVSQNPRHKITKRGQNVTFRCDPISEHNRLYWYRQTLGQGPEFLTYFQNEAQLEKSRLLSDRFSAERPKGSFSTLEIQRTEQGDSAMYLCASSIGTGRSDEKLFFGSGTQLSVL.

This rearrangement joins TRBV2 to TRBJ2-3; 8 bases agree with TRBD2. In germline, CDR1 is SNHLY, CDR2 FYNNEI. The CDR3 length is 17 residues. Trimming took 6 bases from V and 4 from J; bases not matched to a gene: 15. The CDR3 reads CASSFPREGHNPDTQYF. The CDR3 DNA is TGTGCCAGCAGCTTTCCCCGGGAGGGCCATAATCCAGATACGCAGTATTTT.

This sequence joins TRBV5-5 and TRBJ2-5, with D tentatively TRBD2 (6 bases). CDR3 length: 14 residues. Germline CDR1 SGHKS, CDR2 YYEKEE (reference sequence). Trimming left V 6 bases short and J 11 bases short, with 23 bases between. The CDR3 is CASTWTGTLREQYF. In DNA, the CDR3 is TGTGCCAGCACATGGACGGGGACCCTTCGGGAGCAGTACTTC. Full variable domain (missing parts from reference TRBV5-5 and TRBJ2-5): DAGVTQSPTHLIKTRGQQVTLRCSPISGHKSVSWYQQVLGQGPQFIFQYYEKEERGRGNFPDRFSARQFPNYSSELNVNALLLGDSALYLCASTWTGTLREQYFGPGTRLLVL.

This clone was seen once. V and J are TRBV7-2 and TRBJ2-5, with 10 bases identical to TRBD1. CDR1 is SGHTA and CDR2 is FQGNSA in the germline V gene. This CDR3 is 16 amino acids long. V was clipped by 4 bases and J by 0 bases; unmatched bases: 5. The CDR3 bases are TGTGCCAGCAGCTCGGCTGGGACAGGGGACCAAGAGACCCAGTACTTC. This translates into CASSSAGTGDQETQYF.

V is TRBV6-1 and J is TRBJ2-7; 10 bases line up with TRBD2. CDR1 is MNHNS, CDR2 SASEGT, per germline. The CDR3 extends over 15 amino acids. Trimming at V came to 6 bases and at J to 3 bases, leaving 8 bases not matched to a gene. The CDR3 DNA sequence: TGTGCCAGCAGCAAATTCGGGACTAGCGACTACGAGCAGTACTTC. It encodes CASSKFGTSDYEQYF.

The V call is TRBV7-2, the J call TRBJ2-7; 8 nucleotides match TRBD2. The CDR3 sequence is 16 residues long. V shed 0 bases and J 0 bases; nucleotides not matched to a gene: 4. The germline V gene encodes CDR1 SGHTA and CDR2 FQGNSA. CDR3: CASSLAGGRSSYEQYF. In DNA form, the CDR3 reads TGTGCCAGCAGCTTAGCGGGCGGGAGGAGCTCCTACGAGCAGTACTTC.

The chain has TRBV28 and TRBJ2-7; 9 nucleotides align to TRBD2. The CDR3 extends over 13 amino acids. Trimming cost V 10 bases and J 0 bases; bases outside gene matches: 4. CDR1 and CDR2 (germline): MDHEN, SYDVKM. CDR3 residues: CATYSGSSYEQYF. The CDR3 region has the DNA TGTGCCACCTATAGCGGGAGCTCCTACGAGCAGTACTTC.